This T cell receptor beta chain was retrieved from a study of control samples from healthy donors and cancer patients. Repertoires were generated with immunoSEQ multiplex PCR, while TCRdb's copy carries only in-frame clones and drops some. The table has 100,000 to 150,000 clones, roughly 87% seen once. CDR1 and CDR2 from the germline V gene are MNHEY and SMNVEV (reference sequence). The CDR3 length is 13 residues. Trimming shortened V by 0 bases and J by 9 bases, and 11 bases separated the two germline ends. V usage is TRBV27 and J usage is TRBJ1-1, with D possibly matching TRBD1 (5 bases). This receptor was identified in a man aged 18 to 30 in good health. Sequencing was carried out using blood. CDR3 nucleotides: TGTGCCAGCAGTTTATCGGGGACTCCGAAAGCTTTCTTT. As protein: CASSLSGTPKAFF.